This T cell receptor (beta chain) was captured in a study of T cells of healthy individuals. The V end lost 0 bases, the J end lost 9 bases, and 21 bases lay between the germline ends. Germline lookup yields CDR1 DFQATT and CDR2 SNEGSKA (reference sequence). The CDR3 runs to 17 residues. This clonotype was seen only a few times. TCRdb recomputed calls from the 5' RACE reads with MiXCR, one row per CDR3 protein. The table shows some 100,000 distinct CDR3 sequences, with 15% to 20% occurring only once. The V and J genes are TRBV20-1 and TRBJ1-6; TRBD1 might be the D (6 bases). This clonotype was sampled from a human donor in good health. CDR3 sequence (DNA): TGCAGTGCTAGAGATCCGGCAGGGGCGCGAGATAGTTCACCCCTCCACTTT. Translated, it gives CSARDPAGARDSSPLHF.